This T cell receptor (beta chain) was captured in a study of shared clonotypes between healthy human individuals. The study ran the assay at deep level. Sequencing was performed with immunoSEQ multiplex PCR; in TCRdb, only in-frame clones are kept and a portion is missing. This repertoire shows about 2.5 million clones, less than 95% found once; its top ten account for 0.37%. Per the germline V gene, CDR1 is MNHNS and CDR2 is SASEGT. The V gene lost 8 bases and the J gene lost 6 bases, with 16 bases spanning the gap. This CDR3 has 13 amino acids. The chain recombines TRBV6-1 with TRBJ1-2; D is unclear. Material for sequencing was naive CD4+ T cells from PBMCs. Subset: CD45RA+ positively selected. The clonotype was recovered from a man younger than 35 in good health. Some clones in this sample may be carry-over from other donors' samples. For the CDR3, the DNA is TGTGCCAGCCGGATCTCCCCAGCCCATGGCTACACCTTC. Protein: CASRISPAHGYTF.